These T cell receptor beta chains were read from a single sample in a study of regulatory T cells in long-lasting Graves disease. In TCRdb, the multiplex PCR reads were re-called with MiXCR into one record per CDR3 protein. Of 540,000 or so distinct CDR3 sequences listed, less than 15% are singletons. The sample was also reused in another study, on T cells in Graves' hyperthyroidism and ophthalmopathy.

Material: peripheral blood mononuclear cells (PBMCs), obtained at new diagnosis, from a patient treated with antithyroid drugs. These receptors all stem from a young man with Graves disease. The CDR3 runs from the conserved cysteine through the conserved F or W. D genes are given only for firm matches. Size tells how often a clone was seen (once, few, many) or the class of an expanded clone, and some rows leave it out.

v_call	j_call	clone_size	d_call	cdr3_nt	cdr3_aa
TRBV5-5	TRBJ2-4	many	NA	TGTGCCAGCAGCCCCAAGGGGGGAGGAAACATTCAGTACTTC	CASSPKGGGNIQYF
TRBV20-1	TRBJ2-7	NA	TRBD2	TGCAGTGCTAAACCTTTTAGCGGGAGAGACGAGCAGTACTTC	CSAKPFSGRDEQYF
TRBV3-1	TRBJ2-3	few	NA	TGTGCCAGCAGTCTTCAGGGCGCCCCGGGGGTAGATACGCAGTATTTT	CASSLQGAPGVDTQYF
TRBV11-2	TRBJ2-7	many	NA	TGTGCCAGCAGCCCTTGGGATGCTGGTAACGAGCAGTACTTC	CASSPWDAGNEQYF
TRBV27	TRBJ1-1	many	NA	TGTGCCAGCAGTTTATCAGGGATGAACACTGAAGCTTTCTTT	CASSLSGMNTEAFF
TRBV27	TRBJ1-4	few	NA	TGTGCCAGCAGTTTAATAACGGTACGGCGTTGGGATGAAAAACTGTTTTTT	CASSLITVRRWDEKLFF
TRBV20-1	TRBJ2-3	many	NA	TGCAGTGCTCGAGGGTTAGATACGCAGTATTTT	CSARGLDTQYF
TRBV18	TRBJ2-7	few	NA	TGTGCCAGCTCACCCTCAGGTGCGGGCCGGTACGAGCAGTACTTC	CASSPSGAGRYEQYF
TRBV7-6	TRBJ2-7	few	TRBD2	TGTGCCAGCAGCTTAAGTTTAGGTAGCGGGAGAGCGTACGAGCAGTACTTC	CASSLSLGSGRAYEQYF
TRBV20-1	TRBJ2-1	many	NA	TGCAGTGCTAGAGATCTGGACTCAGTGGGGAGACGCTCCTACAATGAGCAGTTCTTC	CSARDLDSVGRRSYNEQFF
TRBV7-2	TRBJ2-1	many	NA	TGTGCCAGCAGCCCGATCAGGGTGATGGGCTCCTACAATGAGCAGTTCTTC	CASSPIRVMGSYNEQFF
TRBV2	TRBJ2-2	many	NA	TGTGCCATCACCAAGGACCATTTAGACACCGGGGAGCTGTTTTTT	CAITKDHLDTGELFF
TRBV5-1	TRBJ2-7	many	TRBD1	TGCGCCAGTCGACAGGGGAACGGCGAGCAGTACTTC	CASRQGNGEQYF
TRBV3-1	TRBJ2-1	many	NA	TGTGCCAGCAGCTACAGGGAACCCTACAATGAGCAGTTCTTC	CASSYREPYNEQFF
TRBV10-3	TRBJ2-3	few	NA	TGTGCCATCAGTGACTTGGGGGGCGTTACAGATACGCAGTATTTT	CAISDLGGVTDTQYF
TRBV2	TRBJ1-1	NA	TRBD1	TGTGCCAGCAGTGAAGTCCCGGGACAGGGGGTACTGAACACTGAAGCTTTCTTT	CASSEVPGQGVLNTEAFF
TRBV3-1	TRBJ2-1	many	TRBD2	TGTGCCAGCAGCCCCCGAATACTAGCGGGACCATACAATGAGCAGTTCTTC	CASSPRILAGPYNEQFF
TRBV20-1	TRBJ2-5	NA	TRBD1	TGCAGTTTCCCCGGTCGGGGACAGATCCAAGAGACCCAGTACTTC	CSFPGRGQIQETQYF
TRBV15	TRBJ2-1	many	NA	TGTGCCACCAGCAGAGTTAGCCAGGCGGGGTCCAATGAGCAGTTCTTC	CATSRVSQAGSNEQFF
TRBV7-8	TRBJ2-2	many	NA	TGTGCCAGCAGCTTAGGGTCCGGGCACCTACTCACCGGGGAGCTGTTTTTT	CASSLGSGHLLTGELFF
TRBV6-1	TRBJ2-2	many	TRBD2	TGTGCCAGCAGACCAAGCGGGGGCACCGGGGAGCTGTTTTTT	CASRPSGGTGELFF
TRBV18	TRBJ1-2	NA	TRBD1	TGTGCCAGCTCCAAAACTGAACAGGGGTGGTATGGCTACACCTTC	CASSKTEQGWYGYTF
TRBV5-5	TRBJ2-2	once	TRBD2	TGTGCCAGCAGCTTGGGACTAGCGACGAACGCCGGGGAGCTGTTTTTT	CASSLGLATNAGELFF
TRBV11-3	TRBJ2-2	many	NA	TGTGCCAGCAGCCCGGGCGCGGTGAACACCGGGGAGCTGTTTTTT	CASSPGAVNTGELFF
TRBV9	TRBJ1-2	many	NA	TGTGCCAGCAGCCCCAACAGGGTAGTCTATGGCTACACCTTC	CASSPNRVVYGYTF